The 3 T cell receptor beta chains below come from one sample, sequenced in a study of molecular identifiers for immune sequencing clone quantification. TCRdb called the PCR reads again in MiXCR, with one record for every CDR3 protein. The sample gives 9,500 to 15,000 distinct CDR3 sequences, 15% to 20% of which show up once; approximately 1.4% is in the top ten. Sample: naive CD8+ T cells from blood, with Jurkat cell RNA spiked in. The subset denotes: FACS-sorted CD8+CD4-CCR7+CD45RA+ naive T cells. The receptors here all came from a human donor in good health. Some libraries in this study had Jurkat cell RNA spiked in.

By share, this clonotype ranks as medium-sized. The chain has TRBV7-2 and TRBJ2-7; D assignment may be TRBD1 or TRBD2 (5 bases each). This CDR3 has 16 residues. CDR1 SGHTA and CDR2 FQGNSA come from the germline V gene. V was pared by 3 bases and J by 2 bases, with 17 bases between. In nucleotides, the CDR3 is TGTGCCAGCAGCTTGGTGGGACGGATGCCGACCTACGAGCAGTACTTC. Protein: CASSLVGRMPTYEQYF.

This chain links TRBV20-1 with TRBJ1-1; D may be TRBD1 (5 bases). The CDR3 sequence is 14 residues long. Germline CDR1 is DFQATT and CDR2 is SNEGSKA (reference sequence). The ends were cut back, 0 bases at V and 6 bases at J, with 14 bases in the middle. CDR3: CSARDFGGAAEAFF. The CDR3 DNA follows: TGCAGTGCTAGAGATTTTGGAGGGGCAGCTGAAGCTTTCTTT.

This clonotype was detected many times. The chain joins TRBV12-3 or TRBV12-4 to TRBJ2-4; no firm D call. Trimming stripped 5 bases from V and 7 bases from J, with 9 bases between. This CDR3 is 12 amino acids long. CDR3: CASSPGLNIQYF. The CDR3 DNA reads TGTGCCAGCAGTCCAGGTTTGAACATTCAGTACTTC.